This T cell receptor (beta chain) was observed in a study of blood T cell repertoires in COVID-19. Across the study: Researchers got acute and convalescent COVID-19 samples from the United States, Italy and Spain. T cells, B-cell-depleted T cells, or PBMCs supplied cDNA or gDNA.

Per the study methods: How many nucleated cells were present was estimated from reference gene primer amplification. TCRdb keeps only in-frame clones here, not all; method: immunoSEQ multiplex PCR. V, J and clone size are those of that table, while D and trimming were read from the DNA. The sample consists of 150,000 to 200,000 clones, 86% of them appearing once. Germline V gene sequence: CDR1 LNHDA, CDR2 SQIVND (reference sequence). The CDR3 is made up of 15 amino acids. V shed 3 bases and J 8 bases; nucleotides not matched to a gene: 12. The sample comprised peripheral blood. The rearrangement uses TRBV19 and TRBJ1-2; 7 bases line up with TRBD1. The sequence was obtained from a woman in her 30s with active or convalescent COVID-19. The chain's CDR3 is CASSIPSTGRPGYTF. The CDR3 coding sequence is TGTGCCAGTAGTATCCCATCGACAGGGCGGCCCGGCTACACCTTC.